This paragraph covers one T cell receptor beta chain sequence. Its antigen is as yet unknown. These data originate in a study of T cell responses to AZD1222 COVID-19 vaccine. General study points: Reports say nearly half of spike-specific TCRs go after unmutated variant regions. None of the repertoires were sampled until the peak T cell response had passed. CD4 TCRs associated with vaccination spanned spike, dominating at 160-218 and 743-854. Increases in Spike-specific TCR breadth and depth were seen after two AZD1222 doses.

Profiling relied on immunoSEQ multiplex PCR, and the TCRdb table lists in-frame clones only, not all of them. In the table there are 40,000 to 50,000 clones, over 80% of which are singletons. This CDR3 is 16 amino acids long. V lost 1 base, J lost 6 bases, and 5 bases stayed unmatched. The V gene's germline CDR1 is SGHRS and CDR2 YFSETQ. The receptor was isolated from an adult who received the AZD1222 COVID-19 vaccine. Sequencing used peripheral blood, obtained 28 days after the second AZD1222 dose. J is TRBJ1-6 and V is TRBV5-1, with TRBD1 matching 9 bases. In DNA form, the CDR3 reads TGCGCCAGCAGCTTGCCTGGACAGGGGAGTAATTCACCCCTCCACTTT. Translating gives CASSLPGQGSNSPLHF.